These T cell receptor beta chains were read from a single sample in a study of molecular identifiers for immune sequencing clone quantification. MiXCR was run by TCRdb on the PCR reads, yielding one entry per CDR3 protein. Among about 330,000 distinct CDR3 sequences, 24% were seen once, and the ten largest hold roughly 0.7%. The specimen sequenced was naive CD8+ T cells from blood, with Jurkat cell RNA spiked in. Receptor source: a human donor in good health. Some libraries in this study had Jurkat cell RNA spiked in. CDR3s include the opening cysteine and the closing phenylalanine or tryptophan. The order of the fields is D gene, clone size, V gene, J gene, CDR3 protein, CDR3 DNA. The D gene is left open where the match is weak. Only some rows state a clone size, as once, few, many or a class for expanded clones.

D: NA; size: many; V: TRBV5-6; J: TRBJ1-2; CDR3: CASSVGIRVVEFANYGYTF; DNA: TGTGCCAGCAGCGTCGGAATAAGGGTCGTAGAATTCGCTAACTATGGCTACACCTTC
D: NA; size: NA; V: TRBV27; J: TRBJ2-7; CDR3: CASSSSGRQYF; DNA: TGTGCCAGCAGTTCATCAGGGAGGCAGTACTTC
D: NA; size: few; V: TRBV7-9; J: TRBJ2-6; CDR3: CASSFGHISGANVLTF; DNA: TGTGCCAGCAGCTTCGGCCATATCTCTGGGGCCAACGTCCTGACTTTC
D: TRBD2; size: few; V: TRBV2; J: TRBJ2-2; CDR3: CASSPTSGYTGELFF; DNA: TGTGCCAGCAGTCCTACTAGCGGCTACACCGGGGAGCTGTTTTTT
D: NA; size: few; V: TRBV18; J: TRBJ1-5; CDR3: CASSPGAPPGNQPQHF; DNA: TGTGCCAGCTCACCAGGGGCCCCTCCTGGCAATCAGCCCCAGCATTTT
D: TRBD2; size: many; V: TRBV30; J: TRBJ2-1; CDR3: CAWSGLADYNEQFF; DNA: TGTGCCTGGAGTGGACTAGCGGACTACAATGAGCAGTTCTTC
D: NA; size: few; V: TRBV10-1; J: TRBJ1-1; CDR3: CASSERLELNTEAFF; DNA: TGCGCCAGCAGTGAAAGATTGGAGTTGAACACTGAAGCTTTCTTT
D: NA; size: NA; V: TRBV11-2; J: TRBJ2-7; CDR3: CASSLPDGDEQYF; DNA: TGTGCCAGCAGCCTCCCCGATGGGGACGAGCAGTACTTC
D: NA; size: NA; V: TRBV12-3/TRBV12-4; J: TRBJ1-1; CDR3: CASSLTGTAVTEAFF; DNA: TGTGCCAGCAGTTTAACAGGGACGGCTGTAACTGAAGCTTTCTTT
D: NA; size: few; V: TRBV6-2/TRBV6-3; J: TRBJ2-2; CDR3: CASRPDRGTGELFF; DNA: TGTGCCAGCAGACCGGACAGAGGCACCGGGGAGCTGTTTTTT
D: TRBD2; size: many; V: TRBV5-1; J: TRBJ2-3; CDR3: CASRLAGGDTQYF; DNA: TGCGCCAGCAGACTAGCGGGGGGAGATACGCAGTATTTT
D: TRBD2; size: many; V: TRBV20-1; J: TRBJ2-7; CDR3: CSARLAGYYEQYF; DNA: TGCAGTGCTAGACTAGCGGGGTACTACGAGCAGTACTTC
D: TRBD1; size: few; V: TRBV19; J: TRBJ2-3; CDR3: CASSTTGGVLTDAQYF; DNA: TGTGCCAGTAGTACAACAGGGGGCGTTCTCACAGATGCGCAGTATTTT
D: NA; size: many; V: TRBV7-9; J: TRBJ2-7; CDR3: CASSPAANSYEQYF; DNA: TGTGCCAGCAGCCCAGCAGCGAACTCCTACGAGCAGTACTTC
D: NA; size: many; V: TRBV4-3; J: TRBJ1-1; CDR3: CASSQEGDMNTEAFF; DNA: TGCGCCAGCAGCCAAGAGGGCGACATGAACACTGAAGCTTTCTTT
D: NA; size: NA; V: TRBV11-2; J: TRBJ2-7; CDR3: CASSQRGNEQYF; DNA: TGTGCCAGCAGCCAACGAGGGAACGAGCAGTACTTC
D: NA; size: NA; V: TRBV11-2; J: TRBJ2-3; CDR3: CASSFESDTDTQYF; DNA: TGTGCCAGCAGCTTCGAGTCCGACACAGATACGCAGTATTTT
D: NA; size: many; V: TRBV11-2; J: TRBJ2-7; CDR3: CASSFYQGYEQYF; DNA: TGTGCCAGCAGCTTTTATCAGGGGTACGAGCAGTACTTC
D: NA; size: many; V: TRBV15; J: TRBJ2-3; CDR3: CATAEFLTDTQYF; DNA: TGTGCCACAGCGGAGTTCCTCACAGATACGCAGTATTTT
D: NA; size: NA; V: TRBV18; J: TRBJ2-4; CDR3: CASSPTGGKAKKIQYF; DNA: TGTGCCAGCTCCCCAACTGGGGGCAAAGCCAAAAAGATTCAGTACTTC
D: NA; size: many; V: TRBV28; J: TRBJ2-7; CDR3: CASSFSRALYEQYF; DNA: TGTGCCAGCAGTTTTTCACGGGCCCTCTACGAGCAGTACTTC
D: NA; size: many; V: TRBV29-1; J: TRBJ2-7; CDR3: CSAGKSSYEQYF; DNA: TGCAGCGCCGGTAAGAGCTCCTACGAGCAGTACTTC
D: NA; size: NA; V: TRBV10-3; J: TRBJ2-1; CDR3: CAIRTLSTEQFF; DNA: TGTGCCATCAGAACCCTATCCACGGAGCAGTTCTTC
D: TRBD2; size: NA; V: TRBV28; J: TRBJ2-1; CDR3: CASSLARRTGTNLDEQFF; DNA: TGTGCCAGCAGTCTCGCGAGACGTACCGGGACTAACCTGGATGAGCAGTTCTTC
D: NA; size: NA; V: TRBV6-5; J: TRBJ2-7; CDR3: CASSPSVVGEQYF; DNA: TGTGCCAGCAGTCCCTCGGTGGTGGGGGAGCAGTACTTC
D: NA; size: few; V: TRBV5-3; J: TRBJ1-1; CDR3: CASSILGGGPTEAFF; DNA: TGTGCCAGCAGCATACTGGGGGGGGGACCCACTGAAGCTTTCTTT
D: TRBD2; size: NA; V: TRBV6-2/TRBV6-3; J: TRBJ2-3; CDR3: CASSSFLGTSGWDTQYF; DNA: TGTGCCAGCAGTTCCTTCCTCGGGACTAGCGGTTGGGATACGCAGTATTTT
D: NA; size: few; V: TRBV11-3; J: TRBJ1-1; CDR3: CASSSETASTEAFF; DNA: TGTGCCAGCAGCTCCGAGACGGCGAGCACTGAAGCTTTCTTT
D: NA; size: few; V: TRBV4-1; J: TRBJ2-1; CDR3: CASTQKGGYNEQFF; DNA: TGCGCCAGCACCCAAAAGGGGGGGTACAATGAGCAGTTCTTC
D: NA; size: many; V: TRBV29-1; J: TRBJ1-1; CDR3: CSVDDGGNAEAFF; DNA: TGCAGCGTTGACGACGGCGGGAACGCTGAAGCTTTCTTT
D: TRBD1; size: few; V: TRBV29-1; J: TRBJ1-2; CDR3: CSIWDREGSYTF; DNA: TGCAGCATATGGGACAGGGAAGGGAGCTACACCTTC
D: NA; size: NA; V: TRBV5-6; J: TRBJ2-2; CDR3: CASSFGFSGELFF; DNA: TGTGCCAGCAGCTTCGGATTCTCCGGGGAGCTGTTTTTT
D: TRBD1; size: many; V: TRBV6-5; J: TRBJ2-5; CDR3: CASSYGQGVGETQYF; DNA: TGTGCCAGCAGTTACGGACAGGGTGTGGGAGAGACCCAGTACTTC